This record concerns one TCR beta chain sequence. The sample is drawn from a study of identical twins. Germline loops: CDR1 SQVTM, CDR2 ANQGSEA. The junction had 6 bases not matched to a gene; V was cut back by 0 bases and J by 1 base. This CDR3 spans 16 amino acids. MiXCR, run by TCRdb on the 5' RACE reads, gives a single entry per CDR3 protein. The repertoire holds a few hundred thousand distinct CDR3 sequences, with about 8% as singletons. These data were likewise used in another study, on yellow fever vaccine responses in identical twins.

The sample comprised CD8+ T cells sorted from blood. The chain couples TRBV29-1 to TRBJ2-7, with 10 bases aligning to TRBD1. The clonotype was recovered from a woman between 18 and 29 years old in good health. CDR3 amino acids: CSVEDLGQGGSYEQYF. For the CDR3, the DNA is TGCAGCGTTGAAGATCTCGGACAGGGGGGTTCCTACGAGCAGTACTTC.